The source of this TCR beta chain is a study of blood T cell repertoires in COVID-19. About the study: Italy, Spain and the United States were the sources of the convalescent and acute COVID-19 samples. The analysed material was cDNA or gDNA that came from T cells, B-cell-depleted T cells, or PBMCs.

Original handling: Amplifying reference gene primers gave estimates of nucleated cell counts. Repertoires were generated with immunoSEQ multiplex PCR, while TCRdb's copy carries only in-frame clones and drops some. V, J and clone size derive from that table, while D and trimming were established from the DNA sequence. The sample lists 250,000 to 300,000 clones; about nine tenths were seen once. V was pared by 3 bases and J by 0 bases, with 6 bases between. The CDR3 runs to 14 residues. CDR1 is KGHSH and CDR2 is LQKENI in the germline V gene. V usage is TRBV18 and J usage is TRBJ1-3, with D uncertain. This receptor was obtained from a man aged 45 to 65 with acute or convalescent COVID-19. Sequencing used peripheral blood. The DNA for the CDR3 is TGTGCCAGCTCACCCTTGAGCTCTGGAAACACCATATATTTT. Encoded protein: CASSPLSSGNTIYF.